Presented here are 11 T cell receptor beta chains from one specimen sequenced in a study of long-term antiretroviral therapy in people with HIV. The run of the v3.0 immunoSEQ assay was at survey level. The table came from immunoSEQ multiplex PCR; TCRdb's copy has only in-frame clones and leaves some out. The data contain over 30,000 clones, 79% of them singletons. This specimen consisted of unsorted PBMCs, obtained 1.9 years after starting antiretroviral therapy. The receptor source for this set is a man aged 18 to 29 with HIV.

Details on this clone: The junction and the germline gene differ at one end; a read error may be behind it. The chain combines TRBV7-9 with TRBJ1-1; D is unresolved. There are 11 residues in the CDR3. Germline V lookup: CDR1 SEHNR, CDR2 FQNEAQ (reference sequence). In DNA, the CDR3 is TGTGCCAGCAGCTGGAACACCGAAGCTTTCTTT. Protein product: CASSWNTEAFF.

This chain uses TRBV5-4 with TRBJ2-2; no definite D call. There are 12 residues in the CDR3. CDR1 and CDR2 from the germline V gene are SGHNT and YYREEE (reference sequence). V lost 2 bases and J 6 bases, leaving 5 bases between the germline ends. CDR3 DNA sequence: TGTGCCAGCAGCTTTGGTTCCGGGGAGCTGTTTTTT. It translates to CASSFGSGELFF.

The chain carries TRBV7-3 and TRBJ2-1, with D maybe TRBD2 (5 bases). Deletions cut 5 bases from V and 6 bases from J, with 14 bases between. Germline-derived CDR1 and CDR2 are SGHTA and FQGTGA. The CDR3 extends over 14 amino acids. The CDR3 DNA follows: TGTGCCAGCAGCCCAGGAAATGAGGGCAATGAGCAGTTCTTC. Amino acid sequence: CASSPGNEGNEQFF.

This clone showed up just once. The chain is built from TRBV7-3 and TRBJ2-1; 10 bases line up with TRBD2. CDR1 is SGHTA and CDR2 is FQGTGA in the germline V gene. With V trimmed by 4 bases and J by 4 bases, 4 bases remained unmatched. The CDR3 runs to 15 residues. The CDR3: CASSSSGGGYNEQFF. DNA of the CDR3: TGTGCCAGCAGCTCAAGCGGGGGGGGTTACAATGAGCAGTTCTTC.

This sequence joins TRBV6-6 and TRBJ2-1; D not resolved. The CDR3 covers 11 residues. V lost 4 bases and J 10 bases, leaving 8 bases between the germline ends. CDR1 is MNHNY and CDR2 is SVGAGI in the germline V gene (reference sequence). CDR3 protein: CASSSQYEQFF. DNA for the CDR3: TGTGCCAGCAGTTCCCAGTACGAGCAGTTCTTC.

V is TRBV5-1 and J is TRBJ1-2; D ambiguous. The CDR3 runs 15 residues. Germline V gene sequence: CDR1 SGHRS, CDR2 YFSETQ. Trimming pared 4 bases from V and 0 bases from J, leaving 13 bases between. The CDR3: CASSPTMSPNYGYTF. In nucleotides, the CDR3 is TGCGCCAGCAGCCCTACGATGTCTCCTAACTATGGCTACACCTTC.

The chain couples TRBV6-5 to TRBJ2-3; 11 positions match TRBD2. V gave up 4 bases and J gave up 7 bases; unmatched junction bases: 4. The CDR3 extends over 14 amino acids. The germline CDR1 and CDR2 sequences are MNHEY and SVGAGI. The CDR3 DNA sequence: TGTGCCAGCAGTTTAGCGGGGGGGCCGAATACGCAGTATTTT. Its protein product is CASSLAGGPNTQYF.

Comments on this clone: Other nucleotide sequences in the sample specify the same CDR3. The chain uses TRBV6-5 and TRBJ1-3, with 7 bases lining up with TRBD1. There are 14 residues in the CDR3. In germline, CDR1 is MNHEY, CDR2 SVGAGI. The V gene end was trimmed by 5 bases and the J gene end by 0 bases; junction bases not matched to a gene: 1. The CDR3 region is CASSGTVSGNTIYF. In DNA, the CDR3 is TGTGCCAGCAGTGGGACAGTCTCTGGAAACACCATATATTTT.

The V gene is TRBV2, the J gene TRBJ1-5; a weak D match, TRBD1 (6 bases). CDR1 SNHLY and CDR2 FYNNEI come from the germline V gene. The ends were cut back, 9 bases at V and 0 bases at J, with 9 bases in the middle. The CDR3 has 13 residues. In nucleotides, the CDR3 is TGTGCCAGTATGGACAGTAGCAATCAGCCCCAGCATTTT. Residues: CASMDSSNQPQHF.

There are a few counts of this clone. J is TRBJ1-4 and V is TRBV5-4; TRBD1 aligns across 11 bases. The CDR3 extends over 15 amino acids. V shed 4 bases, J shed 8 bases, and the junction held 7 bases outside the gene matches. In germline, CDR1 is SGHNT, CDR2 YYREEE (reference sequence). CDR3 sequence: CASSHEGTGGEKLFF. CDR3 bases: TGTGCCAGCAGCCACGAAGGGACAGGGGGAGAAAAACTGTTTTTT. Based on the CDR3 plus reference TRBV5-4 and TRBJ1-4, the full variable domain is ETGVTQSPTHLIKTRGQQVTLRCSSQSGHNTVSWYQQALGQGPQFIFQYYREEENGRGNFPPRFSGLQFPNYSSELNVNALELDDSALYLCASSHEGTGGEKLFFGSGTQLSVL.

The chain has TRBV5-1 and TRBJ1-2; 7 nucleotides line up with TRBD1. The ends lost 4 bases at V and 4 bases at J; junction bases unmatched: 7. The CDR3 covers 14 residues. Germline-derived CDR1 and CDR2 are SGHRS and YFSETQ. The CDR3 loop reads CASSDTDRVYGYTF. The CDR3 DNA follows: TGCGCCAGCAGCGACACTGACAGGGTCTATGGCTACACCTTC.